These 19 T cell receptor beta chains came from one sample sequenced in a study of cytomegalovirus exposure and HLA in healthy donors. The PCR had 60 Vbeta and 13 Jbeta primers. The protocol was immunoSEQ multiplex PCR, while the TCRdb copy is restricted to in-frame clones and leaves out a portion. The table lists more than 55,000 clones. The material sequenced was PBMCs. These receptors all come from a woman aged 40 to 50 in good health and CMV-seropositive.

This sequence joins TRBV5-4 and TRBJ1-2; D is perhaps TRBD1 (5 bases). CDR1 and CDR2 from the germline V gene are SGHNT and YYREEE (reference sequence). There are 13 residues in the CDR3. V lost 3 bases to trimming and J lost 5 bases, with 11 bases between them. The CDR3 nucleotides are TGTGCCAGCAGCTCAGGGTTCGGGTATGGCTACACCTTC. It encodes CASSSGFGYGYTF.

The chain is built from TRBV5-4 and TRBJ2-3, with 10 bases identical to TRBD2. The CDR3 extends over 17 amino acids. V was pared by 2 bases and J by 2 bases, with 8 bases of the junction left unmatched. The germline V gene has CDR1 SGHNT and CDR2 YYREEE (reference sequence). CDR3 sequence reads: CASSFGGSGGPTDTQYF. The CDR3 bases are TGTGCCAGCAGCTTCGGTGGTAGCGGGGGGCCCACAGATACGCAGTATTTT.

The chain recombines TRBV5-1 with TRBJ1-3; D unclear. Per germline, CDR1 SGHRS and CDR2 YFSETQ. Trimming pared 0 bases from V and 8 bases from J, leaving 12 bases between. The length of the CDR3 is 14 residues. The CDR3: CASSLVGQRDTIYF. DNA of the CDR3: TGCGCCAGCAGCTTGGTGGGCCAGAGGGACACCATATATTTT.

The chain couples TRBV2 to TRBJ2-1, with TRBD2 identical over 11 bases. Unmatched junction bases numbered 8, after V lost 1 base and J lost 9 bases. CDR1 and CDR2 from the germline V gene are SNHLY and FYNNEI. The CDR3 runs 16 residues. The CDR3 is CASSEVSGRGSTEQFF. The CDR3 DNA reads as TGTGCCAGCAGTGAAGTTAGCGGGAGGGGATCCACTGAGCAGTTCTTC.

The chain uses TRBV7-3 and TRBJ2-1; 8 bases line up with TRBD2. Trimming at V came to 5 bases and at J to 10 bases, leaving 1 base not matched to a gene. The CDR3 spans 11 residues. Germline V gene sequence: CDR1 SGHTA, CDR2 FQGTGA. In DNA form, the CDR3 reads TGTGCCAGCAGCCGGGGGGGGGAGCAGTTCTTC. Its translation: CASSRGGEQFF.

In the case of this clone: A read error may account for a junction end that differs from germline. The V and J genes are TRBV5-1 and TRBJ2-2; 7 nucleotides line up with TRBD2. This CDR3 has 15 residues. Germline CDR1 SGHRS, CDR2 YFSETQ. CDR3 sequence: CASNRGGQNTGGLFF. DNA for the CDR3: TGCGCCAGCAATAGGGGAGGGCAGAACACCGGGGGGCTGTTTTTT.

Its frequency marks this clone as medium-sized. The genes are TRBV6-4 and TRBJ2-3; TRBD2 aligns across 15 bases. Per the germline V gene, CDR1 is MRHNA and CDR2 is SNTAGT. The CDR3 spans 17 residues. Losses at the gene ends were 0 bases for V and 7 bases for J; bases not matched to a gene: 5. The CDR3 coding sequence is TGTGCCAGCAGTGACTCCCGGACTAGCGGGGGGGTAAATACGCAGTATTTT. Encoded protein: CASSDSRTSGGVNTQYF.

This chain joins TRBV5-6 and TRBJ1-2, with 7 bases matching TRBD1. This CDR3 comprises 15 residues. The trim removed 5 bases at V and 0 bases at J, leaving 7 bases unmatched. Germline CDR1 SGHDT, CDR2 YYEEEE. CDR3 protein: CASRRPGTANYGYTF. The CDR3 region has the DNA TGTGCCAGCAGGCGTCCCGGGACAGCTAACTATGGCTACACCTTC.

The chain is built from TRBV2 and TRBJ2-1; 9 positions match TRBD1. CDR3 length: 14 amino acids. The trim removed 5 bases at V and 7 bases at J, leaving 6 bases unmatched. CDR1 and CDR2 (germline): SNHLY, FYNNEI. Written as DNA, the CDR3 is TGTGCCAGCAGTAGGGACAGGGTTTCTAATGAGCAGTTCTTC. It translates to CASSRDRVSNEQFF.

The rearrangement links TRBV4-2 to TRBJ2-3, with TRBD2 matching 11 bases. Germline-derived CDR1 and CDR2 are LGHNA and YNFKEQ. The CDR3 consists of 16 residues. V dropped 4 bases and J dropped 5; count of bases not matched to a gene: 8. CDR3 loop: CASSPIAGGLLDTQYF. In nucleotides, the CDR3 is TGTGCCAGCAGCCCCATAGCGGGGGGGCTGTTAGATACGCAGTATTTT.

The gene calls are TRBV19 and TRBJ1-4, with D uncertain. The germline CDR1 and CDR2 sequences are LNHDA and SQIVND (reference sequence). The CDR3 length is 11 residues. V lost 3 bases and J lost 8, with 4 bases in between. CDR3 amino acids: CASSIQEKLFF. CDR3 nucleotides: TGTGCCAGTAGTATCCAAGAAAAACTGTTTTTT.

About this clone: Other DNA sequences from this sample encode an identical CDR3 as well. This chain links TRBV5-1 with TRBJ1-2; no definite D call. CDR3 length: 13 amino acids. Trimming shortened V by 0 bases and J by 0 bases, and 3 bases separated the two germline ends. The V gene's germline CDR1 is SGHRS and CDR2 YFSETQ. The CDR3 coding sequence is TGCGCCAGCAGCTTGGCGGCTAACTATGGCTACACCTTC. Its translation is CASSLAANYGYTF. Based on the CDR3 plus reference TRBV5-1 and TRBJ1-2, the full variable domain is KAGVTQTPRYLIKTRGQQVTLSCSPISGHRSVSWYQQTPGQGLQFLFEYFSETQRNKGNFPGRFSGRQFSNSRSEMNVSTLELGDSALYLCASSLAANYGYTFGSGTRLTVV.

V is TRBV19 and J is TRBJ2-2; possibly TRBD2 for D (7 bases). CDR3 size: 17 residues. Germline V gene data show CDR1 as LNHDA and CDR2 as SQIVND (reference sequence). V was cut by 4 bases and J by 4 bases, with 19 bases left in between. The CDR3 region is CASSTFAGASGTGELFF. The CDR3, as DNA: TGTGCCAGTAGTACCTTTGCGGGGGCCTCGGGCACCGGGGAGCTGTTTTTT.

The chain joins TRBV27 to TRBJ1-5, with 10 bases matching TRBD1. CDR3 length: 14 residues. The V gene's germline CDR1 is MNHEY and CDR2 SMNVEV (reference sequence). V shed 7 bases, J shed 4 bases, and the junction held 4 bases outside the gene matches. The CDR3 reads CASKWTGGNQPQHF. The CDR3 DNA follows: TGTGCCAGCAAGTGGACAGGGGGTAATCAGCCCCAGCATTTT.

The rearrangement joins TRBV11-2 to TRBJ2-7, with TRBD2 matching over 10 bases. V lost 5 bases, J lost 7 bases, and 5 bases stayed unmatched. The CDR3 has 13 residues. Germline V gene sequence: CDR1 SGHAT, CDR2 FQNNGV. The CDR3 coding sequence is TGTGCCAGCAGCATAGCTAGCGGGAGTGAGCAGTACTTC. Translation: CASSIASGSEQYF.

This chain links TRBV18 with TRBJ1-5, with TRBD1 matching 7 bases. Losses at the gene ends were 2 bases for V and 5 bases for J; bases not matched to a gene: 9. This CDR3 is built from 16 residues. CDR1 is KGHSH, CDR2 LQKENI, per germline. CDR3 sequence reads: CASSPNQGGEDQPQHF. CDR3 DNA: TGTGCCAGCTCACCAAATCAGGGGGGAGAGGATCAGCCCCAGCATTTT.

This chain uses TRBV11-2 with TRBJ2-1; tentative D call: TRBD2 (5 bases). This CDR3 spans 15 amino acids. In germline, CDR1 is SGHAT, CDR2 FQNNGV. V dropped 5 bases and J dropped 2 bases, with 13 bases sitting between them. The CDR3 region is CASSRLTPTYNEQFF. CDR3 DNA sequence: TGTGCCAGCAGCCGACTAACTCCCACCTACAATGAGCAGTTCTTC. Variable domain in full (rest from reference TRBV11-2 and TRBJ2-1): EAGVAQSPRYKIIEKRQSVAFWCNPISGHATLYWYQQILGQGPKLLIQFQNNGVVDDSQLPKDRFSAERLKGVDSTLKIQPAKLEDSAVYLCASSRLTPTYNEQFFGPGTRLTVL.

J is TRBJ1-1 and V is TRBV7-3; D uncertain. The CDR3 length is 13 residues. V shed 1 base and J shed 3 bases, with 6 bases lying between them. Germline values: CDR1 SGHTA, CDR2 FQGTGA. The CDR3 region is CASSLNIYTEAFF. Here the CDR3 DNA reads TGTGCCAGCAGCTTAAATATCTACACTGAAGCTTTCTTT. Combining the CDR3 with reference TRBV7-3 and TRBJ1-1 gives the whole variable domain GAGVSQTPSNKVTEKGKYVELRCDPISGHTALYWYRQSLGQGPEFLIYFQGTGAADDSGLPNDRFFAVRPEGSVSTLKIQRTERGDSAVYLCASSLNIYTEAFFGQGTRLTVV.

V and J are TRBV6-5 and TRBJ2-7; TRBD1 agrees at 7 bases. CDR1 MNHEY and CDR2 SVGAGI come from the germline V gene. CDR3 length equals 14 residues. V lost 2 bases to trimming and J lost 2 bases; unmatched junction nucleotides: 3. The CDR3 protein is CASSYQGDPYEQYF. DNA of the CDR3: TGTGCCAGCAGTTACCAGGGGGACCCCTACGAGCAGTACTTC.